Sequencing of this T cell receptor (beta chain) was carried out in a study of blood T cells in healthy people across ages. For the second PCR, which ran for about 6 to 11 cycles, a sample-barcoded 5' primer and a J-beta primer mix were used. TCRdb reprocessed the 5' RACE reads via MiXCR and lists one record per CDR3 protein. The table includes roughly 830,000 distinct CDR3 sequences, about 62% detected once. Ten or more counts support this clonotype. V shed 2 bases and J 4 bases; nucleotides not matched to a gene: 8. This CDR3 comprises 16 residues. CDR1 and CDR2 from the germline V gene are SGHDN and FVKESK.

This TCR came from a man aged 25 to 40 in good health. Material for sequencing was blood. The V call is TRBV14, the J call TRBJ2-7, with 10 positions matching TRBD1. The CDR3 loop is CASSQLGTGDSYEQYF. The DNA for the CDR3 is TGTGCCAGCAGCCAACTCGGGACAGGGGATTCGTACGAGCAGTACTTC.